These 7 T cell receptor beta chains were sequenced from one sample in a study of regulatory T cells in long-lasting Graves disease (dated by TCRdb to 2020 to 2023). The meaning of the sample's time point label: newly diagnosed GD, antithyroid drugs for less than 3 months. RNA was extracted from PBMCs in TRIzol for both TCR sequencing and RNA sequencing. The protocol used for the library was multiplex PCR. The sequencer was an Illumina HiSeq 4000. To build TCR beta libraries, CDR3 regions were amplified by Arm-PCR using iRepertoire HTBI primers. Through fastp at Q25 and MiXCR, TCRdb rebuilt clones from the public reads, retaining in-frame beta chains. Each record represents a unique CDR3 protein, reported with the most common genes and DNA among its rows. This sample holds 400,000 to 500,000 distinct CDR3 sequences; just under 15% were observed only once. The biggest ten clones account for 15% to 20% of the sample.

The data were also submitted as part of a second study, on T cells in Graves' hyperthyroidism and ophthalmopathy.

The sequences come from peripheral blood mononuclear cells (PBMCs), collected at new diagnosis, from a patient treated with antithyroid drugs. Receptors originate from a woman in her 30s with Graves disease. Donor details come from another sample of the same person, matched by shared clones.

This clonotype was picked up many times. This sequence joins TRBV13 and TRBJ2-2; 11 bases fit TRBD1. This CDR3 region has 16 residues. Unmatched junction bases numbered 8, after V lost 5 bases and J lost 6 bases. In germline, CDR1 is PRHDT, CDR2 FYEKMQ (reference sequence). The CDR3 DNA reads as TGTGCCAGCAGCCCCGGACAGGGGGCGAGCGCCGGGGAGCTGTTTTTT. Translated: CASSPGQGASAGELFF.

This clonotype has at least ten counts. The CDR3 DNA is TGCAGTGCTAGTCTACTAGATGAGCAGTTCTTC. Translated, it gives CSASLLDEQFF. J is TRBJ2-1 and V is TRBV20-1; TRBD2 is a possible D gene (5 bases). CDR1 is DFQATT and CDR2 is SNEGSKA in the germline V gene (reference sequence). The CDR3 consists of 11 residues. Between the trimmed V and J ends, which lost 3 bases and 8 bases, there was a span of 8 bases.

This clonotype came up many times. The rearrangement links TRBV10-3 to TRBJ2-7, with D maybe TRBD2 (5 bases). Germline loops: CDR1 ENHRY, CDR2 SYGVKD. V was shortened by 2 bases and J by 3 bases, with 8 bases between the two germline ends. This CDR3 comprises 13 residues. The CDR3 DNA reads as TGTGCCATCAGTGAGGCGGGCGGCTACGAGCAGTACTTC. Encoded protein: CAISEAGGYEQYF.

This clonotype was detected many times. The chain employs TRBV29-1 and TRBJ1-1; a possible D gene is TRBD1 (5 bases). This CDR3 spans 13 amino acids. Between the trimmed V and J ends, which lost 6 bases and 8 bases, there was a span of 19 bases. The germline V gene encodes CDR1 SQVTM and CDR2 ANQGSEA. For the CDR3, the DNA is TGCAGCGTCAGCGGGCCAGGGAGTGAGGAAGCTTTCTTT. This codes for CSVSGPGSEEAFF.

The CDR3 DNA reads TGCAGTGCTAGCCCCCCTAGCGGGAGGGCTCTCCTAAGGAATGAGCAGTTCTTC. Encoded protein: CSASPPSGRALLRNEQFF. This chain joins TRBV20-1 and TRBJ2-1, with 12 bases matching TRBD2. J gave up 7 bases and V 3 bases, and 16 bases lay outside the gene matches. This CDR3 is built from 18 residues. Germline loops: CDR1 DFQATT, CDR2 SNEGSKA (reference sequence).

This chain joins TRBV2 and TRBJ2-2; TRBD1 agrees at 10 bases. J lost 7 bases, V lost 6 bases, and 8 bases had no gene match. The CDR3 spans 15 residues. Germline lookup yields CDR1 SNHLY and CDR2 FYNNEI. CDR3 amino acids: CASRAGTGVSGELFF. The CDR3 region has the DNA TGTGCCAGCAGGGCCGGGACAGGGGTTAGCGGGGAGCTGTTTTTT.

This clonotype has a count of ten or more. V and J are TRBV20-1 and TRBJ1-1, with 9 bases matching TRBD1. The V gene's germline CDR1 is DFQATT and CDR2 SNEGSKA (reference sequence). The length of the CDR3 is 16 residues. The J segment lost 0 bases and the V segment lost 3 bases, leaving 8 bases of the junction unmatched. CDR3 in DNA: TGCAGTGCTAGGGACAGGGGAAAAGCCATGAACACTGAAGCTTTCTTT. Translated, it gives CSARDRGKAMNTEAFF.